Shown below are 24 T cell receptor beta chains from a single sample sequenced in a study of shared clonotypes between healthy human individuals. Generated by immunoSEQ multiplex PCR, the TCRdb table keeps only in-frame clones and is missing some. The data show under 750,000 clones, with just under 75% seen just once and more than 1.5% held by the top ten. Specimen: memory CD4+ T cells sorted from blood. Indicated subset: CD45RA-negative fraction. These receptors all come from a woman aged 25-40 years in good health.

This sequence joins TRBV6-1 and TRBJ2-2; 12 positions match TRBD2. The CDR3 contains 15 residues. Germline values: CDR1 MNHNS, CDR2 SASEGT. Trimming removed 7 bases from V and 6 bases from J; junction bases left unmatched: 6. CDR3 sequence: CASTVTSGSAGELFF. CDR3 nucleotide sequence: TGTGCCAGCACTGTGACTAGCGGGAGTGCCGGGGAGCTGTTTTTT.

The chain links TRBV27 to TRBJ2-7; D gene uncertain. V lost 8 bases to trimming and J lost 4 bases, with 15 bases between them. Germline loops: CDR1 MNHEY, CDR2 SMNVEV (reference sequence). The CDR3 is made up of 13 amino acids. The CDR3 bases are TGTGCCAGCCGGAGTCACTCCTCGTACGAGCAGTACTTC. The encoded protein is CASRSHSSYEQYF.

J is TRBJ2-5 and V is TRBV5-1; D call uncertain. The germline V gene has CDR1 SGHRS and CDR2 YFSETQ. The CDR3 has 14 amino acids. Trimming cost V 0 bases and J 5 bases, with 11 bases left between them. The CDR3 sequence: CASSLEAPRETQYF. CDR3 in DNA: TGCGCCAGCAGCTTGGAGGCGCCGAGGGAGACCCAGTACTTC.

The chain joins TRBV7-9 to TRBJ2-5; D gene unclear. This CDR3 has 14 amino acids. V shed 5 bases and J shed 5 bases, with 15 bases lying between them. The germline V gene has CDR1 SEHNR and CDR2 FQNEAQ (reference sequence). CDR3 DNA sequence: TGTGCCAGCAGCGCCGGTGCGGCCCGGGAGACCCAGTACTTC. Amino acids: CASSAGAARETQYF.

The gene calls are TRBV2 and TRBJ2-7, with no clear D. In germline, CDR1 is SNHLY, CDR2 FYNNEI. The CDR3 runs to 11 residues. The V end was cut by 8 bases, the J end by 3 bases, with 8 bases between. The CDR3 region is CASSQRYEQYF. The CDR3 DNA sequence: TGTGCCAGCTCCCAGCGCTACGAGCAGTACTTC.

This chain uses TRBV19 with TRBJ2-3; either TRBD1 or TRBD2 may supply D (5 bases each). The CDR3 spans 15 residues. The germline V gene has CDR1 LNHDA and CDR2 SQIVND (reference sequence). V was pared by 6 bases and J by 4 bases, with 17 bases between. CDR3 sequence: CASSQWGSRADTQYF. The CDR3 nucleotides read TGTGCCAGTAGCCAATGGGGGAGCCGGGCAGATACGCAGTATTTT.

The chain is built from TRBV7-9 and TRBJ1-1; possibly TRBD1 for D (5 bases). This CDR3 comprises 14 residues. V lost 4 bases and J lost 4, with 13 bases in between. CDR1 is SEHNR and CDR2 is FQNEAQ in the germline V gene (reference sequence). The CDR3 bases are TGTGCCAGCAGCTCTCGGACAATGACCACTGAAGCTTTCTTT. Residues: CASSSRTMTTEAFF.

The chain is built from TRBV4-1 and TRBJ1-5; possibly TRBD1 for D (6 bases). CDR1 and CDR2 from the germline V gene are MGHRA and YSYEKL. Trimming shortened V by 2 bases and J by 2 bases, and 22 bases separated the two germline ends. The CDR3 consists of 19 residues. CDR3 nucleotide sequence: TGCGCCAGCAGCCAAACGGGAGGGGGACCCGCAACCCGCAATCAGCCCCAGCATTTT. Translation: CASSQTGGGPATRNQPQHF.

The sample holds a few counts of this clone. The J gene is TRBJ2-1, the V gene TRBV6-4, with 9 bases fitting TRBD2. J was trimmed by 1 base and V by 8 bases; bases with no gene match: 6. Germline V lookup: CDR1 MRHNA, CDR2 SNTAGT. CDR3 length: 15 amino acids. The CDR3 is CASGSGSNSYNEQFF. Here the CDR3 DNA reads TGTGCCAGCGGTAGCGGGAGTAATTCCTACAATGAGCAGTTCTTC.

This chain joins TRBV2 and TRBJ2-7; 7 bases agree with TRBD1. This CDR3 spans 14 amino acids. The ends lost 7 bases at V and 0 bases at J; junction bases unmatched: 6. In germline, CDR1 is SNHLY, CDR2 FYNNEI. DNA for the CDR3: TGTGCCAGCAAGGACAGGACCAGCTCCTACGAGCAGTACTTC. It encodes CASKDRTSSYEQYF.

The V and J genes are TRBV19 and TRBJ2-2; tentative D call: TRBD2 (5 bases). Trimming cost V 5 bases and J 0 bases, with 13 bases left between them. The germline gives CDR1 LNHDA, CDR2 SQIVND (reference sequence). The CDR3 totals 16 residues. The CDR3 protein is CASSGARVTNTGELFF. The CDR3 DNA follows: TGTGCCAGTAGTGGAGCGAGGGTGACGAACACCGGGGAGCTGTTTTTT.

The chain combines TRBV11-2 with TRBJ2-5; no reliable D call. Germline CDR1 reads SGHAT; CDR2 reads FQNNGV. V lost 3 bases and J 5 bases, leaving 7 bases between the germline ends. The CDR3 runs 12 residues. CDR3 region: CASSFVRETQYF. The DNA of the CDR3 is TGTGCCAGCAGCTTCGTTCGGGAGACCCAGTACTTC.

The chain combines TRBV27 with TRBJ1-2; D call uncertain. CDR1 is MNHEY and CDR2 is SMNVEV in the germline V gene (reference sequence). V dropped 5 bases and J dropped 6 bases, with 19 bases sitting between them. CDR3 length: 15 residues. The CDR3 bases are TGTGCCAGCAGTGATCCCCCCGGTGTACCCGATGGCTACACCTTC. It specifies CASSDPPGVPDGYTF.

The V call is TRBV6-5, the J call TRBJ1-5; 8 positions agree with TRBD1. CDR1 and CDR2 (germline): MNHEY, SVGAGI. There are 15 residues in the CDR3. Trimming removed 5 bases from V and 4 bases from J; junction bases left unmatched: 7. This CDR3 reads CASSRARDRNQPQHF. The CDR3 nucleotides are TGTGCCAGCAGTCGAGCCCGGGACAGGAATCAGCCCCAGCATTTT.

V is TRBV29-1 and J is TRBJ1-2; D perhaps matches TRBD1 (6 bases). The germline V gene encodes CDR1 SQVTM and CDR2 ANQGSEA. V was pared by 4 bases and J by 8 bases, with 14 bases between. This CDR3 is 12 amino acids long. The DNA of the CDR3 is TGCAGCGTTGGCCCACAGGGCGGAGGCTACACCTTC. Its translation is CSVGPQGGGYTF.

As to this clone: The same CDR3 also results from other DNA sequences found in this sample. The rearrangement links TRBV19 to TRBJ2-7, with TRBD1 matching over 7 bases. V shed 4 bases and J 4 bases; nucleotides not matched to a gene: 1. CDR1 LNHDA and CDR2 SQIVND come from the germline V gene (reference sequence). The CDR3 contains 12 residues. CDR3 sequence reads: CASSTQGYEQYF. Here the CDR3 DNA reads TGTGCCAGTAGTACACAGGGGTACGAGCAGTACTTC.

The chain recombines TRBV5-1 with TRBJ2-3, with 8 positions matching TRBD1. The ends lost 4 bases at V and 2 bases at J; junction bases unmatched: 9. Germline assignment: CDR1 SGHRS and CDR2 YFSETQ. CDR3 length: 16 residues. CDR3 residues: CASSIGQGPVTDTQYF. CDR3 DNA: TGCGCCAGCAGCATAGGACAGGGACCGGTCACAGATACGCAGTATTTT. Combining the CDR3 with reference TRBV5-1 and TRBJ2-3 gives the whole variable domain KAGVTQTPRYLIKTRGQQVTLSCSPISGHRSVSWYQQTPGQGLQFLFEYFSETQRNKGNFPGRFSGRQFSNSRSEMNVSTLELGDSALYLCASSIGQGPVTDTQYFGPGTRLTVL.

J is TRBJ2-1 and V is TRBV11-2; 8 nucleotides agree with TRBD1. CDR3 size: 12 residues. The V and J ends lost 7 bases and 7 bases, in that order; junction bases with no gene match: 3. CDR1 is SGHAT, CDR2 FQNNGV, per germline. The CDR3 nucleotides read TGTGCCAGCAACGACAGGGGAAATGAGCAGTTCTTC. It encodes CASNDRGNEQFF.

This clone came up a few times. At one end, the junction sequence differs from germline, possibly due to a read error. CDR3 nucleotides: TGTGCCAGCTGCAAAGAGGGCCGCTGGGACTTT. Translating it yields CASCKEGRWDF. V is TRBV11-3 and J is TRBJ1-5; weak D call: TRBD1 (5 bases). This CDR3 contains 11 residues. Germline V CDR1 and CDR2: SGHNT, YENEEA.

This clone has just one count. The chain employs TRBV28 and TRBJ1-4; D ambiguous. Trimming stripped 5 bases from V and 8 bases from J, with 18 bases between. Germline CDR1 MDHEN, CDR2 SYDVKM. The CDR3 totals 15 residues. CDR3 protein: CASSVDPPLGEKLFF. CDR3 nucleotides: TGTGCCAGCAGTGTAGACCCTCCATTAGGCGAAAAACTGTTTTTT. The variable domain in full, completed from reference TRBV28 and TRBJ1-4, reads DVKVTQSSRYLVKRTGEKVFLECVQDMDHENMFWYRQDPGLGLRLIYFSYDVKMKEKGDIPEGYSVSREKKERFSLILESASTNQTSMYLCASSVDPPLGEKLFFGSGTQLSVL.

J is TRBJ2-7 and V is TRBV29-1, with 8 bases identical to TRBD2. There are 17 residues in the CDR3. Germline V gene sequence: CDR1 SQVTM, CDR2 ANQGSEA. The trim removed 5 bases at V and 2 bases at J, leaving 17 bases unmatched. CDR3 bases: TGCAGCGTTCAAAACGCCGTGGGAGGCGGGAGGCCCTACGAGCAGTACTTC. Translating gives CSVQNAVGGGRPYEQYF.

This clone was counted only a few times. This chain connects TRBV7-9 to TRBJ2-7; a possible D gene is TRBD1 (5 bases). Germline CDR1 is SEHNR and CDR2 is FQNEAQ (reference sequence). V dropped 5 bases and J dropped 6 bases, with 11 bases sitting between them. The CDR3 sequence is 12 residues long. This CDR3 is CASSQGLVEQYF. DNA of the CDR3: TGTGCCAGCAGCCAGGGTTTGGTCGAGCAGTACTTC.

This chain links TRBV10-3 with TRBJ1-5; no clear D. Germline CDR1 is ENHRY and CDR2 is SYGVKD. The V end was cut by 3 bases, the J end by 5 bases, with 11 bases between. CDR3 length: 14 amino acids. The CDR3 is CAISDKQIDQPQHF. The DNA for the CDR3 is TGTGCCATCAGTGACAAACAGATTGATCAGCCCCAGCATTTT.

V usage is TRBV11-3 and J usage is TRBJ2-2; D call uncertain. Germline CDR1 reads SGHNT; CDR2 reads YENEEA. The CDR3 has 15 residues. V lost 1 base and J 4 bases, leaving 10 bases between the germline ends. Written as DNA, the CDR3 is TGTGCCAGCAGCTTAGGCCTCGACTCCACCGGGGAGCTGTTTTTT. Protein product: CASSLGLDSTGELFF.